This TCR beta chain was recorded in a study of beta chain features in type 1 diabetes. Study findings and constraints: For patients, the naive, central memory and Treg TCRB repertoires appeared more alike than for healthy donors. Type 1 diabetes patients showed a moderate but significant shortening of TCRB CDR3s in all four CD4+ subsets. Type 1 diabetes patients had VDJ junctions that carried fewer insertions and more deletions.

The whole isolated RNA underwent reverse transcription, so sequencing captured expressed TCRB transcripts. The average output of naive, central memory and regulatory T cell samples was several million reads. Measured with immunoSEQ multiplex PCR; TCRdb has only the in-frame clones, and not every one. The table records approximately 170,000 clones, roughly 8% of them present only once. This clone was counted only a few times. Its antigen is unknown. Heparinised blood was drawn once per donor, averaging approximately 100 mL. CDR3 length equals 12 residues. CDR1 is LGHNA and CDR2 is YSLEER in the germline V gene. Trimming pared 4 bases from V and 5 bases from J, leaving 7 bases between.

J is TRBJ2-3 and V is TRBV4-3; D is undetermined. The source material was central memory CD4+ T cells from blood. The TCR originated in a man between 18 and 29 years old with type 1 diabetes. CDR3 in amino acids: CASSPTGDTQYF. Here the CDR3 DNA reads TGCGCCAGCAGCCCAACTGGAGATACGCAGTATTTT.